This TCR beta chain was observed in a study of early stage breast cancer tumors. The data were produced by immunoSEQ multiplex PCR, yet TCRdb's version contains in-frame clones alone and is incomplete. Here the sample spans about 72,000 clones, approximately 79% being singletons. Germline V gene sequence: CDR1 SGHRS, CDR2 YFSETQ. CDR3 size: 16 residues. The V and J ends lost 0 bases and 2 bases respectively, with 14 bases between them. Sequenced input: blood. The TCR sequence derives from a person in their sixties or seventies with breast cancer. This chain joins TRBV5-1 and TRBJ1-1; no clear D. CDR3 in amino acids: CASSLALRDINTEAFF. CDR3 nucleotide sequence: TGCGCCAGCAGCTTGGCCCTAAGGGATATAAACACTGAAGCTTTCTTT.